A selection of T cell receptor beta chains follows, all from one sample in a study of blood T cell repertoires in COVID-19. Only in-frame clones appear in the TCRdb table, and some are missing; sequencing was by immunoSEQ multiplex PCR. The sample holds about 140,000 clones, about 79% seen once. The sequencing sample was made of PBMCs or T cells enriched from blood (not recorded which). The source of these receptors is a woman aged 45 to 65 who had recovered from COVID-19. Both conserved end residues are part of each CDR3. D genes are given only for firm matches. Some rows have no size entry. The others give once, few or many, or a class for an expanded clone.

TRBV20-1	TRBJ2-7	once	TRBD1	TGCAGTGCTAGTAAGGGGGCGAACGAGCAGTACTTC	CSASKGANEQYF
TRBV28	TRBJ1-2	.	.	TGTGCCAGCAGTCTCCCACAGACCCTATATGGCTACACCTTC	CASSLPQTLYGYTF
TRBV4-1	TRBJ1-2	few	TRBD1	TGCGCCAGCAGCCAAGCCCCAGGGGGTAACTATGGCTACACCTTC	CASSQAPGGNYGYTF
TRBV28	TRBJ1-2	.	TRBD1	TGTGCCAGCAGTTTAGGGACAGGGGGCGCGAACTATGGCTACACCTTC	CASSLGTGGANYGYTF
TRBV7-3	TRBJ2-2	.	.	TGTGCCAGCAGCGCAGGGACAACGAACACCGGGGAGCTGTTTTTT	CASSAGTTNTGELFF
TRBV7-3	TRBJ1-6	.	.	TGTGCCAGCAGGGGTCCAGGCCCCAATTCACCCCTCCACTTT	CASRGPGPNSPLHF
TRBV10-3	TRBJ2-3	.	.	TGTGCCATCAGTGAGTCGAGGGCCGGGGATACGCAGTATTTT	CAISESRAGDTQYF
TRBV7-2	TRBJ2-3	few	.	TGTGCCAGCAGCTCGAATGGCCAGGGTTTCGATACGCAGTATTTT	CASSSNGQGFDTQYF
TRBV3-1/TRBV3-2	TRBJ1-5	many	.	TGTGCCAGCAGCCTTAGGGGCCAGCCCCAGCATTTT	CASSLRGQPQHF
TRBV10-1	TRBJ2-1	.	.	TGCGCCCGACACGGGAAAACCTACAATGAGCAGTTCTTC	CARHGKTYNEQFF
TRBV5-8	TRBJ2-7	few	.	TGTGCCAGCAACCTGCAGGGGAACTCCTACGAGCAGTACTTC	CASNLQGNSYEQYF
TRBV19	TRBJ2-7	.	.	TGTGCCAGTAGTACCATAGGCACAGCGGTCTCCTACGAGCAGTACTTC	CASSTIGTAVSYEQYF
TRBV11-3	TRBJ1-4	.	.	TGTGCCAGCAGCCTAGACGCAACTAATGAAAAACTGTTTTTT	CASSLDATNEKLFF
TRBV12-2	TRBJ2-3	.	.	TGTGCAAGTCGCGCTAGCGGGGGGCGGGGAGATACGCAGTATTTT	CASRASGGRGDTQYF
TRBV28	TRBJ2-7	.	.	TGTGCCAGCAGTCCAAAATTCAGGGAGGCGTACGAGCAGTACTTC	CASSPKFREAYEQYF
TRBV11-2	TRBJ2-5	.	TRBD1	TGTGCCAGCAGCTCCTCAGGGGGCGCGGAAGAGACCCAGTACTTC	CASSSSGGAEETQYF
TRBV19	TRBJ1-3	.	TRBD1	TGTGCCAGTAGTAAGAGGACAGGGCTGAGCTCTGGAAACACCATATATTTT	CASSKRTGLSSGNTIYF
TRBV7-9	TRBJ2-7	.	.	TGTGCCAGCAGCTTCACAGGCCCCTACTACGAGCAGTACTTC	CASSFTGPYYEQYF
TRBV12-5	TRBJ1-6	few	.	TGTGCTAGTGGTGACGGGAGGAGGGGTTCACCCCTCCACTTT	CASGDGRRGSPLHF
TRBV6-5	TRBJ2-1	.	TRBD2	TGTGCCAGCACCCAAGCGGGAAGCGGCAGCAATGAGCAGTTCTTC	CASTQAGSGSNEQFF
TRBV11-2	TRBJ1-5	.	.	TGTGCCAGCAGCTTATCGAGTATTAGCAATCAGCCCCAGCATTTT	CASSLSSISNQPQHF
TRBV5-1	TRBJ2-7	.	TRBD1	TGCGCCAGCAGCTGGGGACAGGGGGGGCCCTACGAGCAGTACTTC	CASSWGQGGPYEQYF
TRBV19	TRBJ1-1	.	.	TGTGCCAGTAGTCCCCGGGGGGCAGGTAGTTCGGACACTGAAGCTTTCTTT	CASSPRGAGSSDTEAFF
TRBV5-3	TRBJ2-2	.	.	TGTGCTTGGCAGGGGAACACCGGGGAGCTGTTTTTT	CAWQGNTGELFF
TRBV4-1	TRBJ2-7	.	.	TGCGCCAGCAGCCGAATGGGAAAGGGGGGGGAGGGCCCCTACGAGCAGTACTTC	CASSRMGKGGEGPYEQYF
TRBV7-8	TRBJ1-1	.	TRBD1	TGTGCCAGCAGCCCCCGCGACAGGGGGCTTAGGAGTGTAACTGAAGCTTTCTTT	CASSPRDRGLRSVTEAFF
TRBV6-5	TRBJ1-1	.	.	TGTGCCAGCAGTTACTGGGGCAGGGTAAACACTGAAGCTTTCTTT	CASSYWGRVNTEAFF
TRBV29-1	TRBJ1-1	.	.	TGCAGCGTTCCCCAGGAGGGGTACACTGAAGCTTTCTTT	CSVPQEGYTEAFF
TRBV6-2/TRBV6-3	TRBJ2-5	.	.	TGTGCCAGCAGTTATGGGGAGGGGGTCCAAGAGACCCAGTACTTC	CASSYGEGVQETQYF
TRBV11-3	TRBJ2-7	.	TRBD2	TGTGCCAGCAGCCCCCGGACTAGCGTCGAGCAGTACTTC	CASSPRTSVEQYF
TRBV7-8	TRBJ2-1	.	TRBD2	TGTGCCAGCAGCTTCCCTAGCGGGGGAAGCTCCTACAATGAGCAGTTCTTC	CASSFPSGGSSYNEQFF
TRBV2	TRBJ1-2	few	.	TGTGCCAGCTCGAGGACACCCTATGGCTACACCTTC	CASSRTPYGYTF
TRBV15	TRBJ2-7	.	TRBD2	TGTGCCACGAACAGCGGGGACTCCTACGAGCAGTACTTC	CATNSGDSYEQYF
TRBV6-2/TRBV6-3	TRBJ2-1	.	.	TGTGCCAGCAGTTACGCGGAGCTCTCCTACAATGAGCAGTTCTTC	CASSYAELSYNEQFF
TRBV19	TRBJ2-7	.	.	TGTGCCAGTAGTATAGTGGCCAACAACTACGAGCAGTACTTC	CASSIVANNYEQYF
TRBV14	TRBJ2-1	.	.	TGTGCCAGCAGCCCCCAGTGGGCATGGAATGAGCAGTTCTTC	CASSPQWAWNEQFF